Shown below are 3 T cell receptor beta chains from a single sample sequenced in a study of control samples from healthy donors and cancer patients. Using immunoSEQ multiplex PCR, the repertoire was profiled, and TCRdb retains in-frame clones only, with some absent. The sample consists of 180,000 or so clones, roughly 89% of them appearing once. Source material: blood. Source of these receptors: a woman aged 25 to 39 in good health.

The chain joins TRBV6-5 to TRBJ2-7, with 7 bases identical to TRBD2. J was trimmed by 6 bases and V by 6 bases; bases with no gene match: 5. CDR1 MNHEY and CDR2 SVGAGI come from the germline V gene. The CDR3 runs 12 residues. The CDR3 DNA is TGTGCCAGCAGCGGACTAGTAGGCGAGCAGTACTTC. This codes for CASSGLVGEQYF.

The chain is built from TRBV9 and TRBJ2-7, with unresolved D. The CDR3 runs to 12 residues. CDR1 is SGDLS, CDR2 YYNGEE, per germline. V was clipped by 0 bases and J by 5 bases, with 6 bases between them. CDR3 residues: CASSVVHHEQYF. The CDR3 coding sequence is TGTGCCAGCAGCGTAGTCCACCACGAGCAGTACTTC.

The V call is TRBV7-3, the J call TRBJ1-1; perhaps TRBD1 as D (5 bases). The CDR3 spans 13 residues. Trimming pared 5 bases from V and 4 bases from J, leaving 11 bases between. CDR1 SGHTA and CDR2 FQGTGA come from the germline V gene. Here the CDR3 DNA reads TGTGCCAGCAGCCCCCAGGGTTCCACTGAAGCTTTCTTT. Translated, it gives CASSPQGSTEAFF.